The rows below give T cell receptor beta chains drawn from one sample of a study of blood T cell repertoires in COVID-19. Here immunoSEQ multiplex PCR was the method, and the copy in TCRdb shows in-frame clones only, minus some. The sample shows 200,000 to 300,000 clones, about 86% of them seen only once. The sequencing input was peripheral blood. These receptors were collected from a man in his 60s with acute or convalescent COVID-19. Both conserved end residues are part of each CDR3. A D gene is named only where the DNA matches it firmly. Some rows have no size entry. The others give once, few or many, or a class for an expanded clone.

d_call	v_call	clone_size	j_call	cdr3_aa	cdr3_nt
NA	TRBV6-2/TRBV6-3	NA	TRBJ2-5	CASSYKEAETQYF	TGTGCCAGCAGTTACAAAGAAGCTGAGACCCAGTACTTC
NA	TRBV11-2	few	TRBJ1-1	CASSLVWGQMNTEAFF	TGTGCCAGCAGCTTAGTGTGGGGGCAGATGAACACTGAAGCTTTCTTT
TRBD2	TRBV6-5	NA	TRBJ2-7	CASSPVGLAHYEQYF	TGTGCCAGCAGTCCTGTCGGACTAGCGCACTACGAGCAGTACTTC
NA	TRBV28	NA	TRBJ1-1	CALQPASGFGNTEAFF	TGTGCCTTACAGCCCGCTTCAGGGTTTGGGAACACTGAAGCTTTCTTT
NA	TRBV5-1	once	TRBJ2-7	CASSLVGTSPPVEQYF	TGCGCCAGCAGCTTGGTCGGGACATCCCCCCCCGTGGAGCAGTACTTC
TRBD1	TRBV19	NA	TRBJ1-1	CASSIQGGQLMNTEAFF	TGTGCCAGTAGTATTCAAGGGGGCCAGTTAATGAACACTGAAGCTTTCTTT
TRBD1	TRBV5-1	NA	TRBJ1-4	CASSLAGTGTEKLFF	TGCGCCAGCAGCTTGGCGGGGACAGGAACGGAAAAACTGTTTTTT
NA	TRBV6-2/TRBV6-3	NA	TRBJ1-2	CASSSPRLKGLGHGYTF	TGTGCCAGCAGTTCCCCCCGGTTGAAGGGCTTGGGGCATGGCTACACCTTC
TRBD1	TRBV6-5	NA	TRBJ1-5	CASTSGQSNQPQHF	TGTGCCAGCACATCGGGACAGAGCAATCAGCCCCAGCATTTT
TRBD2	TRBV24-1	NA	TRBJ2-7	CATSDSSGGSSYEQYF	TGTGCCACCAGTGATTCTAGCGGGGGGAGCTCCTACGAGCAGTACTTC
TRBD1	TRBV24-1	NA	TRBJ2-2	CATSEPDRGRYTGELFF	TGTGCCACCAGTGAGCCGGACAGGGGGCGGTACACCGGGGAGCTGTTTTTT
NA	TRBV4-1	NA	TRBJ1-5	CASSPPDRDQPQHF	TGCGCCAGCAGCCCCCCGGACAGAGATCAGCCCCAGCATTTT
NA	TRBV3-1/TRBV3-2	NA	TRBJ1-5	CASSRTGSRSGDQPQHF	TGTGCCAGCAGCCGTACAGGTAGTCGTTCTGGCGATCAGCCCCAGCATTTT
NA	TRBV19	NA	TRBJ2-2	CASSNRKNTGELFF	TGTGCCAGTAGTAACAGGAAAAACACCGGGGAGCTGTTTTTT
NA	TRBV11-3	NA	TRBJ2-2	CASSPSRGGTGELFF	TGTGCCAGCAGCCCGTCCAGGGGCGGCACCGGGGAGCTGTTTTTT
NA	TRBV3-1/TRBV3-2	NA	TRBJ1-2	CASSQDDSASLRYGYTF	TGTGCCAGCAGCCAAGATGACAGCGCAAGCCTACGCTATGGCTACACCTTC
NA	TRBV25-1	NA	TRBJ1-1	CASSERRGSTEAFF	TGTGCCAGCAGTGAAAGGAGAGGTAGCACTGAAGCTTTCTTT
NA	TRBV7-2	NA	TRBJ2-7	CASSLAGPSYEQYF	TGTGCCAGCAGCTTAGCTGGCCCCTCCTACGAGCAGTACTTC
TRBD1	TRBV2	few	TRBJ2-7	CASREGTGNYEQYF	TGTGCCAGCAGGGAGGGGACAGGCAACTACGAGCAGTACTTC
NA	TRBV23-1	NA	TRBJ1-2	CASSHFPTSGDGYTF	TGCGCCAGCAGTCATTTCCCAACTTCGGGGGATGGCTACACCTTC